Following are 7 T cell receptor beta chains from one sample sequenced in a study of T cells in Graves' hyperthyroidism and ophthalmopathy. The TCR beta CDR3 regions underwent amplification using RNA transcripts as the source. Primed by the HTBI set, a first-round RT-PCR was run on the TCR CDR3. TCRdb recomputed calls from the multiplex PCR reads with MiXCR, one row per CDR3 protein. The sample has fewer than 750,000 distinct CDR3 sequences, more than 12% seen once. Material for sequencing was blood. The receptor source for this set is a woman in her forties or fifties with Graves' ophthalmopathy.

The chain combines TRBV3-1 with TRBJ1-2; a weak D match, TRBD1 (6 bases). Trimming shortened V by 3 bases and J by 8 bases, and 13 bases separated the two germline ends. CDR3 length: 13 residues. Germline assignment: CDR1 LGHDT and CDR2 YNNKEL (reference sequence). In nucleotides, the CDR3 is TGTGCCAGCAGCCATAAGGGGGAGACGGGCTACACCTTC. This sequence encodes CASSHKGETGYTF.

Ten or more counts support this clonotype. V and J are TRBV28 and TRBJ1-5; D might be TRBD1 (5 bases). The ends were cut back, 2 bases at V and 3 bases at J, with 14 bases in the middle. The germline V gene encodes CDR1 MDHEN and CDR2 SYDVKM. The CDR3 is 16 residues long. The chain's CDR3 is CASSLTFGAFNQPQHF. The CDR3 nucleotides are TGTGCCAGCAGTTTAACATTTGGGGCTTTCAATCAGCCCCAGCATTTT.

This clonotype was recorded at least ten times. The CDR3 spells CASLVVWRGSQGNEQFF. Here the CDR3 DNA reads TGTGCCAGTTTGGTGGTTTGGCGTGGGAGCCAGGGCAATGAGCAGTTCTTC. The chain uses TRBV6-1 and TRBJ2-1; D may match TRBD1 or TRBD2 (5 bases each). This CDR3 region has 17 residues. Per the germline V gene, CDR1 is MNHNS and CDR2 is SASEGT. Trimming removed 9 bases from V and 6 bases from J, with 27 bases in between.

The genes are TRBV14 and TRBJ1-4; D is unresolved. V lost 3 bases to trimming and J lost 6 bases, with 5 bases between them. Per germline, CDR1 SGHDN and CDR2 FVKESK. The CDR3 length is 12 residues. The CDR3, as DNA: TGTGCCAGCAGCCAGTCCGATGAAAAACTGTTTTTT. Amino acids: CASSQSDEKLFF. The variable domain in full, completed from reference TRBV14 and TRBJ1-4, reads EAGVTQFPSHSVIEKGQTVTLRCDPISGHDNLYWYRRVMGKEIKFLLHFVKESKQDESGMPNNRFLAERTGGTYSTLKVQPAELEDSGVYFCASSQSDEKLFFGSGTQLSVL.

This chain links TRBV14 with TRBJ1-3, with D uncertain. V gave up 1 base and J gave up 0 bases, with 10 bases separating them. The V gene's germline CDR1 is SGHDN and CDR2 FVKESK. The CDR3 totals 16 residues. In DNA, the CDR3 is TGTGCCAGCAGCCAAGTTTCGGCAGCCTCTGGAAACACCATATATTTT. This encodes CASSQVSAASGNTIYF.

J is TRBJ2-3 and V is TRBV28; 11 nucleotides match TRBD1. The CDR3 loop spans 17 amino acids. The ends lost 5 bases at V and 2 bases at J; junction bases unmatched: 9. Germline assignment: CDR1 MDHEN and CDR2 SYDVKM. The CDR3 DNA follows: TGTGCCAGCAGTCCCGCGCTGGGACAGGGGGACACAGATACGCAGTATTTT. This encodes CASSPALGQGDTDTQYF. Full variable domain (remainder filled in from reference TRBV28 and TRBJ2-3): DVKVTQSSRYLVKRTGEKVFLECVQDMDHENMFWYRQDPGLGLRLIYFSYDVKMKEKGDIPEGYSVSREKKERFSLILESASTNQTSMYLCASSPALGQGDTDTQYFGPGTRLTVL.

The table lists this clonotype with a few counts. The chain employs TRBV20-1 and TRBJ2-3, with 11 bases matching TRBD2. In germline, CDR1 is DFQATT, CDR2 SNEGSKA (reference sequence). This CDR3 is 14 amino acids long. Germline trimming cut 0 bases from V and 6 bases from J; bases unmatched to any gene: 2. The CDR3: CSARDSGRGDTQYF. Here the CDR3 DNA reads TGCAGTGCTAGAGATAGCGGGAGGGGGGATACGCAGTATTTT.